This T cell receptor beta chain emerged from a study of post-analysis software for immune sequencing data. Concerning this clonotype itself: The antigen is unknown.

Whole-study findings and limits: Patients carried five TRBV segments more frequently than controls did, and TRBV5-6, TRBV5-1 and TRBV20-1 were among them. Strong same-batch co-clustering of samples appeared with F measure clustering.

Each TCR beta cDNA library carried unique molecular identifiers. TCRdb called the PCR reads again in MiXCR, with one record for every CDR3 protein. The table shows some 800,000 distinct CDR3 sequences, with 35% to 55% occurring only once. The ends lost 6 bases at V and 7 bases at J; junction bases unmatched: 11. CDR3 size: 15 residues. Germline lookup yields CDR1 LGHDT and CDR2 YNNKEL (reference sequence). The source is a girl aged 10 to 17 with multiple sclerosis. The chain links TRBV3-1 to TRBJ1-2; 10 nucleotides align to TRBD1. The specimen sequenced was blood. CDR3: CASRPGTGVYGGYTF. The CDR3 nucleotides are TGTGCCAGCAGACCCGGGACAGGGGTGTACGGTGGCTACACCTTC.